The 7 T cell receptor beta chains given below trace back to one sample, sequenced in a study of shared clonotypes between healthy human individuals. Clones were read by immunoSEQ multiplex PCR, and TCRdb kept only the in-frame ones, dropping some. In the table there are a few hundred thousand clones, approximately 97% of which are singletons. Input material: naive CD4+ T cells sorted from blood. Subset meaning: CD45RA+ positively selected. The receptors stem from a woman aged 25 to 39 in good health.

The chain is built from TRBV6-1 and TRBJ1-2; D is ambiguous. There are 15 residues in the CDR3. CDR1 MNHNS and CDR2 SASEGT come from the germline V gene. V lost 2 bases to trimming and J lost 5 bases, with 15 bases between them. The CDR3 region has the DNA TGTGCCAGCAGTGAATTTAGGGCGGAGAGATATGGCTACACCTTC. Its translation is CASSEFRAERYGYTF.

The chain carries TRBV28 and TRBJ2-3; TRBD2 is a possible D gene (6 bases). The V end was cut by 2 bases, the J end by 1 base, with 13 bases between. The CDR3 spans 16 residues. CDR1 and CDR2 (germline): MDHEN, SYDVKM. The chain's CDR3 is CASSLHGEEGTDTQYF. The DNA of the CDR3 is TGTGCCAGCAGTTTACACGGGGAGGAGGGCACAGATACGCAGTATTTT.

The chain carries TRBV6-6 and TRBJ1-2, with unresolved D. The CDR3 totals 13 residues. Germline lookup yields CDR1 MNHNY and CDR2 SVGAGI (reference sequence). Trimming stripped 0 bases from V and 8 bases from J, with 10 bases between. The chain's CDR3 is CASSYSTGLGYTF. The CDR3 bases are TGTGCCAGCAGTTACTCGACGGGCTTGGGCTACACCTTC.

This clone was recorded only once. The CDR3 sequence: CASSFGGQGSDTQYF. The CDR3 bases are TGTGCCAGCAGCTTTGGGGGACAGGGGTCAGATACGCAGTATTTT. This sequence joins TRBV5-4 and TRBJ2-3, with TRBD1 identical over 10 bases. The CDR3 has 15 residues. The V gene's germline CDR1 is SGHNT and CDR2 YYREEE (reference sequence). Unmatched junction bases numbered 4, after V lost 2 bases and J lost 4 bases.

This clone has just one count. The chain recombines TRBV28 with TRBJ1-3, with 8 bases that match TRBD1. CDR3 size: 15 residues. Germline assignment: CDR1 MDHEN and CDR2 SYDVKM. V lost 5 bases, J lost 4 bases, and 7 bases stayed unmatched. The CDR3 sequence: CASSTPGTGGNTIYF. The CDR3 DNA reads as TGTGCCAGCAGTACCCCCGGGACAGGAGGAAACACCATATATTTT.

DNA of the CDR3: TGTGCCAGCAGCCCCGTGGGATATCAGCCCCAGCATTTT. It encodes CASSPVGYQPQHF. This chain joins TRBV2 and TRBJ1-5; D uncertain. Germline CDR1 reads SNHLY; CDR2 reads FYNNEI. This CDR3 is built from 13 residues. Trimming stripped 6 bases from V and 5 bases from J, with 11 bases between.

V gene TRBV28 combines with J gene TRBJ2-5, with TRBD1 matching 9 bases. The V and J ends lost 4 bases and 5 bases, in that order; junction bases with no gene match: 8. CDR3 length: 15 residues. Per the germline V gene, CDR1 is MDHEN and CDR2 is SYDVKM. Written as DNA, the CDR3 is TGTGCCAGCAGTTCCGGGGACAGGGTGTTGGAGACCCAGTACTTC. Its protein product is CASSSGDRVLETQYF. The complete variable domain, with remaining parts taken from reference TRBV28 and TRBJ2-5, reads DVKVTQSSRYLVKRTGEKVFLECVQDMDHENMFWYRQDPGLGLRLIYFSYDVKMKEKGDIPEGYSVSREKKERFSLILESASTNQTSMYLCASSSGDRVLETQYFGPGTRLLVL.